This T cell receptor (beta chain) was sequenced for a study of T cells in Graves' hyperthyroidism and ophthalmopathy. Study-wide background: Peripheral blood sampling occurred at initial diagnosis, before any treatment.

General study results and limits: Most expanded thyroid clonotypes above 0.001 recurred in blood.

Amplification yielded TCR beta CDR3 regions, with RNA transcripts as the source. During a first-round RT-PCR of the TCR CDR3, the HTBI primer set was used. TCRdb passed the multiplex PCR reads through MiXCR, listing each CDR3 protein once. Seen here are about 570,000 distinct CDR3 sequences, 14% observed once, and the top ten hold around 13%. As concerns this clonotype: Its antigen remains unidentified.

CDR1 LGHNT and CDR2 FRNRAP come from the germline V gene. There are 13 residues in the CDR3. The ends were cut back, 9 bases at V and 1 base at J, with 7 bases in the middle. The specimen sequenced was blood. The chain links TRBV12-5 to TRBJ2-6; D is uncertain. The clonotype was recovered from a woman between 40 and 55 years old with Graves' hyperthyroidism. CDR3 in DNA: TGTGCTAGCGCCCCGTCTGGGGCCAACGTCCTGACTTTC. It encodes CASAPSGANVLTF. The entire variable domain, with the rest obtained from reference TRBV12-5 and TRBJ2-6, is as follows: DARVTQTPRHKVTEMGQEVTMRCQPILGHNTVFWYRQTMMQGLELLAYFRNRAPLDDSGMPKDRFSAEMPDATLATLKIQPSEPRDSAVYFCASAPSGANVLTFGAGSRLTVL.